Presented here are 24 T cell receptor beta chains from one specimen sequenced in a study of T cell responses to AZD1222 COVID-19 vaccine. Produced via immunoSEQ multiplex PCR; TCRdb's table is partial and in-frame only. The table includes 140,000 to 150,000 clones, 90% to 95% detected once. This material consisted of peripheral blood, taken on day 0 of AZD1222 vaccination. The receptors stem from an adult in good health.

The chain has TRBV6-1 and TRBJ1-4; 9 positions agree with TRBD1. With 3 bases clipped from V and 3 bases from J, the junction kept 2 bases outside the gene matches. This CDR3 has 15 residues. CDR1 MNHNS and CDR2 SASEGT come from the germline V gene. The CDR3 DNA sequence: TGTGCCAGCAGTGATGGGACAGGGCCTAATGAAAAACTGTTTTTT. It codes for CASSDGTGPNEKLFF.

The gene calls are TRBV4-2 and TRBJ2-3, with 10 bases identical to TRBD2. Germline CDR1 and CDR2: LGHNA and YNFKEQ. V was clipped by 4 bases and J by 0 bases; unmatched bases: 1. This CDR3 region has 15 residues. CDR3 nucleotides: TGTGCCAGCAGCCTAGCGGGGGGAAGCACAGATACGCAGTATTTT. The encoded protein is CASSLAGGSTDTQYF.

This clone was seen a single time. This chain joins TRBV19 and TRBJ2-3; unclear D gene. The CDR3 has 13 residues. V was pared by 5 bases and J by 6 bases, with 12 bases between. Germline CDR1 reads LNHDA; CDR2 reads SQIVND (reference sequence). CDR3 sequence reads: CASSPRATDTQYF. The CDR3 DNA reads as TGTGCCAGTAGTCCCCGGGCAACGGATACGCAGTATTTT.

This clone was seen a handful of times. The CDR3 DNA sequence: TGTGCCAGCAGCCCCCACAGTGGGGGGACCCAAGAGACCCAGTACTTC. Translating gives CASSPHSGGTQETQYF. The V and J genes are TRBV2 and TRBJ2-5; D may be TRBD2 (6 bases). V was clipped by 6 bases and J by 1 base, with 18 bases between them. CDR3 length: 16 amino acids. Germline CDR1 SNHLY, CDR2 FYNNEI.

This clone was seen a single time. The rearrangement links TRBV6-5 to TRBJ1-2; 12 bases are a match to TRBD1. V lost 2 bases, J lost 7 bases, and 5 bases stayed unmatched. The germline gives CDR1 MNHEY, CDR2 SVGAGI. This CDR3 is built from 15 residues. CDR3 loop: CASSYGTGGVGGYTF. CDR3 bases: TGTGCCAGCAGTTACGGGACAGGGGGCGTCGGTGGCTACACCTTC.

The CDR3 DNA sequence: TGTGCCAGCAGCTTAGGAGACACATATGGCTACACCTTC. This encodes CASSLGDTYGYTF. The chain carries TRBV7-6 and TRBJ1-2; no clear D gene. CDR3 length equals 13 residues. Germline lookup yields CDR1 SGHVS and CDR2 FNYEAQ. The V gene lost 1 base and the J gene lost 5 bases, with 8 bases spanning the gap.

V and J are TRBV19 and TRBJ1-5; D unresolved. Trimming removed 2 bases from V and 5 bases from J, with 10 bases in between. The CDR3 sequence is 14 residues long. The germline gives CDR1 LNHDA, CDR2 SQIVND (reference sequence). The CDR3 spells CASSIRTGDQPQHF. The CDR3 bases are TGTGCCAGTAGTATAAGGACTGGAGATCAGCCCCAGCATTTT.

The chain carries TRBV11-3 and TRBJ2-7; 7 bases are a match to TRBD1. Germline-derived CDR1 and CDR2 are SGHNT and YENEEA. CDR3 length equals 15 residues. V lost 5 bases and J lost 0; bases outside the gene matches: 7. CDR3 amino acids: CASSLRTGVSYEQYF. The CDR3 DNA follows: TGTGCCAGCAGCCTGAGGACAGGAGTCTCCTACGAGCAGTACTTC.

This chain links TRBV5-6 with TRBJ1-5, with 7 positions matching TRBD1. The CDR3 consists of 14 residues. Trimming cost V 2 bases and J 6 bases; bases outside gene matches: 5. From germline, CDR1 is SGHDT and CDR2 YYEEEE. CDR3 nucleotide sequence: TGTGCCAGCAGCTTTACAGGGGTAGGTCAGCCCCAGCATTTT. The encoded protein is CASSFTGVGQPQHF.

The chain uses TRBV5-5 and TRBJ1-3; 8 bases line up with TRBD1. After removal of 4 bases from V and 0 bases from J, the junction contained 6 bases not matched to a gene. Looked up from germline, CDR1 is SGHKS and CDR2 is YYEKEE (reference sequence). The CDR3 totals 16 residues. The DNA for the CDR3 is TGTGCCAGCAGCATGACAGGGGCATCCTCTGGAAACACCATATATTTT. Residues: CASSMTGASSGNTIYF.

The chain joins TRBV7-3 to TRBJ1-2; 8 nucleotides align to TRBD1. V lost 5 bases and J lost 7; bases outside the gene matches: 12. Germline lookup yields CDR1 SGHTA and CDR2 FQGTGA. The CDR3 totals 15 residues. This chain's CDR3 is CASSPGTGREIGYTF. For the CDR3, the DNA is TGTGCCAGCAGCCCCGGGACAGGTCGGGAGATTGGCTACACCTTC.

The V and J genes are TRBV19 and TRBJ1-1; 7 nucleotides line up with TRBD1. The germline gives CDR1 LNHDA, CDR2 SQIVND (reference sequence). Trimming at V came to 5 bases and at J to 5 bases, leaving 8 bases not matched to a gene. The CDR3 sequence is 14 residues long. The CDR3 DNA sequence: TGTGCCAGTAGTTCCAGGGGGGGAAGAACTGAAGCTTTCTTT. This gives the protein CASSSRGGRTEAFF.

The V gene is TRBV18, the J gene TRBJ1-2, with D unclear. Trimming removed 3 bases at V and 4 bases at J, with 9 bases between. The CDR3 runs to 13 residues. Per the germline V gene, CDR1 is KGHSH and CDR2 is LQKENI. CDR3: CASSPEGLYGYTF. CDR3 sequence (DNA): TGTGCCAGCTCACCGGAAGGGCTCTATGGCTACACCTTC.

This chain connects TRBV6-2 or TRBV6-3 to TRBJ2-1, with D possibly matching TRBD2 (6 bases). The V end lost 5 bases, the J end lost 10 bases, and 24 bases lay between the germline ends. This CDR3 has 16 amino acids. CDR1 and CDR2 (germline): MNHEY, SVGEGT. The CDR3 is CASSLDYAGPLREQFF. The CDR3, as DNA: TGTGCCAGCAGTCTGGACTACGCGGGTCCTCTCAGGGAGCAGTTCTTC.

This chain uses TRBV4-2 with TRBJ2-3; D is possibly TRBD2 (7 bases). V lost 0 bases to trimming and J lost 2 bases, with 15 bases between them. From germline, CDR1 is LGHNA and CDR2 YNFKEQ. The CDR3 sequence is 17 residues long. The CDR3 spells CASSQDTGGSLTDTQYF. In DNA, the CDR3 is TGTGCCAGCAGCCAAGACACGGGGGGCAGCCTCACAGATACGCAGTATTTT.

The chain links TRBV2 to TRBJ2-3; maybe TRBD1 (5 bases). The ends were cut back, 4 bases at V and 0 bases at J, with 8 bases in the middle. Germline V gives CDR1 SNHLY, CDR2 FYNNEI. There are 14 residues in the CDR3. The CDR3 spells CASSVGASTDTQYF. The CDR3 DNA sequence: TGTGCCAGCAGTGTTGGGGCGAGCACAGATACGCAGTATTTT.

This chain joins TRBV27 and TRBJ2-7; D could derive from TRBD1 or TRBD2 (7 bases each). CDR1 is MNHEY and CDR2 is SMNVEV in the germline V gene (reference sequence). The CDR3 contains 16 residues. Trimming left V 5 bases short and J 1 base short, with 18 bases between. CDR3 nucleotide sequence: TGTGCCAGCAGTCCCTCCTGGGGGGGACAGTCCTACGAGCAGTACTTC. This sequence encodes CASSPSWGGQSYEQYF.

This rearrangement joins TRBV6-5 to TRBJ2-7; TRBD2 is a possible D gene (6 bases). Germline CDR1 is MNHEY and CDR2 is SVGAGI. The CDR3 contains 13 residues. With 7 bases removed from V and 4 bases from J, the gap between germline ends came to 14 bases. The CDR3 here is CASTPREFYEQYF. DNA of the CDR3: TGTGCCAGCACTCCCCGGGAGTTTTACGAGCAGTACTTC.

V is TRBV27 and J is TRBJ1-2, with 10 positions matching TRBD1. J was trimmed by 4 bases and V by 5 bases; bases with no gene match: 7. The CDR3 contains 15 residues. Germline loops: CDR1 MNHEY, CDR2 SMNVEV (reference sequence). CDR3 coding DNA: TGTGCCAGCAGTGACAGGGGGCTGCGGGGCTATGGCTACACCTTC. This encodes CASSDRGLRGYGYTF.

The rearrangement uses TRBV25-1 and TRBJ2-7; D is possibly TRBD1 (5 bases). This CDR3 comprises 13 residues. The V and J ends lost 6 bases and 6 bases respectively, with 15 bases between them. CDR1 and CDR2 (germline): MGHDK, SYGVNS. CDR3 nucleotide sequence: TGTGCCAGCAGGGTAACGGAAGGGGCCGAGCAGTACTTC. Residues: CASRVTEGAEQYF.

There are a few counts of this clone. The chain combines TRBV6-1 with TRBJ2-7; a possible D gene is TRBD2 (5 bases). Germline CDR1 and CDR2: MNHNS and SASEGT. The V gene lost 0 bases and the J gene lost 1 base, with 10 bases spanning the gap. The CDR3 is 15 amino acids. CDR3 sequence (DNA): TGTGCCAGCAGTGAAGCCTTTAGCGAGTCCTACGAGCAGTACTTC. Its translation is CASSEAFSESYEQYF.

J is TRBJ2-1 and V is TRBV11-2; TRBD2 matches at 11 bases. With V trimmed by 2 bases and J by 2 bases, 11 bases remained unmatched. The CDR3 is 19 residues long. CDR1 SGHAT and CDR2 FQNNGV come from the germline V gene. In nucleotides, the CDR3 is TGTGCCAGCAGCTTAAAACTCCCTGGGACTAGCGGTACCTACAATGAGCAGTTCTTC. The encoded protein is CASSLKLPGTSGTYNEQFF.

The rearrangement links TRBV7-2 to TRBJ2-7; perhaps TRBD2 as D (5 bases). The germline V and J ends were trimmed by 3 bases and 2 bases, with 8 bases remaining between them. The CDR3 has 13 amino acids. Germline V gives CDR1 SGHTA, CDR2 FQGNSA. CDR3 DNA sequence: TGTGCCAGCAGCTTCCCCGGGGCCTACGAGCAGTACTTC. This sequence encodes CASSFPGAYEQYF. The full variable domain, its missing parts supplied by reference TRBV7-2 and TRBJ2-7, is GAGVSQSPSNKVTEKGKDVELRCDPISGHTALYWYRQSLGQGLEFLIYFQGNSAPDKSGLPSDRFSAERTGGSVSTLTIQRTQQEDSAVYLCASSFPGAYEQYFGPGTRLTVT.

The rearrangement joins TRBV6-5 to TRBJ2-1; possible D gene TRBD2, 5 bases. Germline V gives CDR1 MNHEY, CDR2 SVGAGI. V gave up 4 bases and J gave up 3 bases, with 13 bases separating them. The CDR3 has 15 amino acids. In DNA, the CDR3 is TGTGCCAGCAGTTCCCACGGGGATCTCTACAATGAGCAGTTCTTC. Translation: CASSSHGDLYNEQFF.